Below, one T cell receptor (beta chain) is given with its context. Sequencing relied on a cDNA template that was reverse transcribed from extracted RNA. Sequenced by immunoSEQ multiplex PCR; TCRdb stores in-frame clones only, minus some. Counted here are under 350,000 clones, 58% occurring once; the ten biggest clones make up under 2%. This sample is drawn from a study of CD8+ T cells in alopecia areata. The CDR3 has 11 amino acids. Trimming cost V 8 bases and J 8 bases, with 12 bases left between them. The germline V gene encodes CDR1 GTSNPN and CDR2 SVGIG (reference sequence). The treatment here: oral pan-JAK inhibitor, 5-10 mg twice daily.

Specimen: CD4+ T cells sorted from blood, collected at week 24, from a patient treated with tofacitinib. V is TRBV30 and J is TRBJ2-2; D might be TRBD1 or TRBD2, each matching 5 bases. The clonotype was recovered from a human donor with alopecia areata. The CDR3: CARGFQGELFF. CDR3 nucleotides: TGTGCCCGGGGCTTCCAGGGGGAGCTGTTTTTT.